This is a list of T cell receptor beta chains from one sample in a study of cytomegalovirus exposure and HLA in healthy donors. Measured with immunoSEQ multiplex PCR; TCRdb has only the in-frame clones, and not every one. The repertoire holds some 170,000 clones, with around four fifths as singletons. The sequencing input was PBMCs. The origin of the receptors is a woman aged 55-69 years in good health and CMV-seropositive. Each CDR3 is given with its conserved first and last residue. A D gene is named only where the DNA matches it firmly. Expanded clones get a size class; other rows say once, few or many, or leave the size out.

TRBJ1-5 | - | TRBD1 | TRBV27 | TGTGCCAGCAGTCCGCCCGGCAGGGGGCCCAATCAGCCCCAGCATTTT | CASSPPGRGPNQPQHF
TRBJ2-3 | - | - | TRBV5-6 | TGTGCCAGCAGTTCAGGACCCGGGAGTAAAGCAGATACGCAGTATTTT | CASSSGPGSKADTQYF
TRBJ1-5 | - | - | TRBV7-2 | TGTGCCAGCAGCTTTCAGGGCGGTCAGCCCCAGCATTTT | CASSFQGGQPQHF
TRBJ2-7 | - | - | TRBV7-8 | TGTGCCAGCAGCTTACAAAACAGGGCCTCGGGTTACGAGCAGTACTTC | CASSLQNRASGYEQYF
TRBJ2-1 | - | TRBD2 | TRBV5-6 | TGTGCCAGCAGCTGGGAGGGCGGGACCTACAATGAGCAGTTCTTC | CASSWEGGTYNEQFF
TRBJ2-3 | - | TRBD2 | TRBV11-3 | TGTGCCAGCAGCCCGACTAGCGGGGGATGGGATACGCAGTATTTT | CASSPTSGGWDTQYF
TRBJ2-1 | - | TRBD2 | TRBV18 | TGTGCCAGCTCTCGTACTATCCCCGGGACTAGCGGGAGCGAAGACAATGAGCAGTTCTTC | CASSRTIPGTSGSEDNEQFF
TRBJ2-2 | once | - | TRBV7-6 | TGTGCCAGCAGGCCTCGACTAGTCGCCGGGGAGCTGTTTTTT | CASRPRLVAGELFF
TRBJ2-1 | - | TRBD1 | TRBV28 | TGTGCCAGCAGTTTAGGGGACAGACTTTACAATGAGCAGTTCTTC | CASSLGDRLYNEQFF
TRBJ2-7 | - | - | TRBV9 | TGTGCCAGCAGCTCCCAGTTGACCTACGAGCAGTACTTC | CASSSQLTYEQYF
TRBJ2-5 | - | TRBD2 | TRBV6-5 | TGTGCCAGCAGCCAAGCGGGGGAGACCCAGTACTTC | CASSQAGETQYF
TRBJ2-7 | - | TRBD1 | TRBV5-1 | TGCGCCAGCAGCTCTGGGACAGGCCCCTACGAGCAGTACTTC | CASSSGTGPYEQYF
TRBJ2-4 | - | - | TRBV4-3 | TGCGCCAGCAGCCAAGATTCCGACAGTCAGTACTTC | CASSQDSDSQYF
TRBJ1-5 | - | - | TRBV6-1 | TGTGCCAGCAGTGATTTACAGGGTAGCAATCAGCCCCAGCATTTT | CASSDLQGSNQPQHF
TRBJ2-2 | - | TRBD2 | TRBV5-4 | TGTGCCAGCAGCTTGGGACTAGCGGGGGCCGACACCGGGGAGCTGTTTTTT | CASSLGLAGADTGELFF
TRBJ2-1 | once | TRBD2 | TRBV6-1 | TGTGCCAGCACCTTACTAGCGGGAGGTTCCCATGAGCAGTTCTTC | CASTLLAGGSHEQFF
TRBJ1-5 | - | - | TRBV2 | TGTGCCAGCACCGCCGGGGGTGTAAATCAGCCCCAGCATTTT | CASTAGGVNQPQHF
TRBJ1-2 | - | TRBD1 | TRBV9 | TGTGCCAGCAGCCCACACTCCGGGCAGGGGGGTGGCTACACCTTC | CASSPHSGQGGGYTF
TRBJ1-1 | many | - | TRBV6-1 | TGTGCCGTTCGGGACAACCCTGAAGCTTTCTTT | CAVRDNPEAFF
TRBJ2-5 | - | TRBD1 | TRBV30 | TGTGCCTGGAGCACAGGGGGAGTAGAGACCCAGTACTTC | CAWSTGGVETQYF
TRBJ1-1 | - | TRBD1 | TRBV5-3 | TGTGCCAGAAGCTTGGACGACAGGGGGCGCGCCAATATGGTCACTGAAGCTTTCTTT | CARSLDDRGRANMVTEAFF
TRBJ2-2 | - | TRBD2 | TRBV2 | TGTGCCAGCAGAGATCGAGCGGGAAACACCGGGGAGCTGTTTTTT | CASRDRAGNTGELFF
TRBJ2-2 | - | - | TRBV5-1 | TGCGCCAGCAGCTCCCGGGTCGCGAACACCGGGGAGCTGTTTTTT | CASSSRVANTGELFF
TRBJ2-3 | - | TRBD1 | TRBV19 | TGTGCCAGTAGTATATCGGGACAGGGCGCAGATACGCAGTATTTT | CASSISGQGADTQYF
TRBJ1-1 | few | - | TRBV5-6 | TGTGCCAGCAGCCGCCCGACAGGAACTGAAGCTTTCTTT | CASSRPTGTEAFF
TRBJ2-3 | - | - | TRBV5-8 | TGTGCCAGCAGCTTGGGCGGCGGGATCGCAGATACGCAGTATTTT | CASSLGGGIADTQYF
TRBJ2-1 | - | TRBD2 | TRBV7-3 | TGTGCCAGCAGCACTAGCGGGAGGGCCGAGCAGTTCTTC | CASSTSGRAEQFF
TRBJ2-2 | few | - | TRBV7-6 | TGTGCCAGCAGCTTAGAGTTATCCGCGGGCGCCGGGGAGCTGTTTTTT | CASSLELSAGAGELFF
TRBJ1-1 | few | - | TRBV7-2 | TGTGCCAGCAGCTCACAGGGAGAAGCTTTCTTT | CASSSQGEAFF
TRBJ1-2 | - | - | TRBV7-9 | TGTGCCAGCAGCCCCGACGGCGGACTTGGAGTCAACTATGGCTACACCTTC | CASSPDGGLGVNYGYTF
TRBJ1-4 | - | - | TRBV18 | TGTGCCAGCTCACCACCTTTAGCAGTTAATGAAAAACTGTTTTTT | CASSPPLAVNEKLFF
TRBJ2-3 | - | - | TRBV7-8 | TGTGCCAGCAGCGCGACGGAGGCTAGCACAGATACGCAGTATTTT | CASSATEASTDTQYF
TRBJ2-3 | - | - | TRBV19 | TGTGCCAGTAGTATTGGGGGGGCGGGATCCAGCACAGATACGCAGTATTTT | CASSIGGAGSSTDTQYF
TRBJ1-1 | - | - | TRBV7-3 | TGTGCCAGCAAGCCGAGGGCTGGGAACACTGAAGCTTTCTTT | CASKPRAGNTEAFF
TRBJ1-5 | - | - | TRBV27 | TGTGCCAGCAGTTTATCGTACAGGGCGAATCAGCCCCAGCATTTT | CASSLSYRANQPQHF
TRBJ2-2 | - | - | TRBV9 | TGTGCCAGCAGCGTAGTAACGAACACCGGGGAGCTGTTTTTT | CASSVVTNTGELFF
TRBJ2-2 | once | - | TRBV5-1 | TGCGCCAGCAGCTTGCGAGGAGCGAACACCGGGGAGCTGTTTTTT | CASSLRGANTGELFF
TRBJ2-3 | few | - | TRBV4-2 | TGTGCCAGCAGCCCCAAGGCGGGTACAGATACGCAGTATTTT | CASSPKAGTDTQYF
TRBJ1-4 | - | - | TRBV27 | TGTGCCAGCACCGCCATTGACGAGGGAAGACTGTTTTTT | CASTAIDEGRLFF
TRBJ1-3 | - | TRBD1 | TRBV29-1 | TGCAGCGTTGTATTTTGGGGGACAGGGTCTGGAAACACCATATATTTT | CSVVFWGTGSGNTIYF
TRBJ2-2 | - | - | TRBV5-1 | TGCGCCAGCAGCCCGGCCGGGACACCCACCGGGGAGCTGTTTTTT | CASSPAGTPTGELFF
TRBJ2-2 | few | - | TRBV5-1 | TGCGCCAGCAGCGTTCTCGGGGAGCTGTTTTTT | CASSVLGELFF
TRBJ2-7 | few | - | TRBV5-4 | TGTGCCAGCAGCTCGAGAGACTCTCCCTCCTACGAGCAGTACTTC | CASSSRDSPSYEQYF
TRBJ2-6 | - | - | TRBV11-2 | TGTGCCAGCAGCTTAGAACTCACAGGATCTGGGGCCAACGGCCTGACTTTC | CASSLELTGSGANGLTF
TRBJ2-1 | once | - | TRBV25-1 | TGTGCCAGCAGTGGTTACAGGGTCAATGAGCAGTTCTTC | CASSGYRVNEQFF
TRBJ2-7 | few | - | TRBV7-2 | TGTGCCAGCAGCTCAGGGGACGCGAGCTCCTACGAGCAGTACTTC | CASSSGDASSYEQYF
TRBJ1-1 | - | TRBD1 | TRBV18 | TGTGCCAGCTCACCCGGGACAGGGGACGGGGGGACTGAAGCTTTCTTT | CASSPGTGDGGTEAFF
TRBJ2-3 | - | TRBD1 | TRBV14 | TGTGCCAGCAGCGGCCGGACAGGGGTGAGAGATACGCAGTATTTT | CASSGRTGVRDTQYF
TRBJ1-3 | - | - | TRBV10-3 | TGTGCCATCAGCGTGAACAGTTACTCTGGAAACACCATATATTTT | CAISVNSYSGNTIYF
TRBJ2-7 | - | - | TRBV2 | TGTGCCAGCACCAACCGAGGGTACTTC | CASTNRGYF